This TCR beta chain is from a study of Ad26.COV2.S vaccination and SARS-CoV-2 variants. At the level of the study: Donor joined the COV1001 Ad26.COV2.S trial arm. Doses of Ad26.COV2.S were injected into muscle once or twice, 56 days apart.

Data came from immunoSEQ multiplex PCR; TCRdb stores just in-frame clones and leaves some out. The sample holds roughly 700,000 clones; 80% to 90% are singletons and the top ten take over 1.3%. Germline lookup yields CDR1 KGHDR and CDR2 SFDVKD. The CDR3 spans 13 residues. V was shortened by 9 bases and J by 4 bases, with 11 bases between the two germline ends. Treatment denoted: roughly 18 received Ad26.COV2.S at low or high dose, single or two shots; 5 received placebo; per-sample allocation not given. Samples were taken on day 63 after the first vaccine or placebo injection. General study results and limits: Measurements of TCR breadth and depth may have given underestimates of the total T cell responses.

Of note for this clone: The antigen is undetermined.

The V gene is TRBV24-1, the J gene TRBJ1-4; unclear D gene. The receptor comes from a person between 18 and 65 years old who received the Ad26.COV2.S COVID-19 vaccine or a placebo. Sequencing used peripheral blood, obtained in a trial of Ad26.COV2.S vaccine versus placebo. CDR3 protein: CATQRTDNEKLFF. CDR3 sequence (DNA): TGTGCCACCCAGAGGACGGATAATGAAAAACTGTTTTTT.